This TCR beta chain comes out of a study of cytomegalovirus exposure and HLA in healthy donors. Whole-study results and caveats: When presence/absence was analysed, sequencing depth was taken to be roughly uniform across donors. A later analysis reportedly identified an Asian-associated ancestry cluster as carrying fewer N-insertions than the approximately 670-donor mean.

Notes on this clone: Its antigen is not known.

The study ran its PCR with 60 Vbeta and 13 Jbeta primers. The table came from immunoSEQ multiplex PCR; TCRdb's copy has only in-frame clones and leaves some out. This table has 100,000 to 150,000 clones, 75% to 80% appearing once. The TCR comes from a woman aged 55-70 years in good health and CMV-seronegative. Sequencing was performed on PBMCs.

CDR3 sequence (DNA): TGTGCCAGCAGCCGAAAGACAGGGCAAGAGACCCAGTACTTC. Amino acids: CASSRKTGQETQYF. The chain links TRBV6-6 to TRBJ2-5, with 7 bases aligning to TRBD1. Unmatched junction bases numbered 6, after V lost 6 bases and J lost 2 bases. CDR3 size: 14 residues. CDR1 is MNHNY and CDR2 is SVGAGI in the germline V gene (reference sequence).